What follows is one T cell receptor beta chain and its context. These data originate in a study of blood T cell repertoires in COVID-19. The germline V gene encodes CDR1 MGHRA and CDR2 YSYEKL. V shed 0 bases and J shed 8 bases, with 8 bases lying between them. The CDR3 has 14 residues. Clones were sequenced by immunoSEQ multiplex PCR, and TCRdb holds only the in-frame ones, with some missing. Of roughly 150,000 clones in the sample, 81% were seen once. Sample: PBMCs or T cells enriched from blood (not recorded which). This clonotype was sampled from a middle-aged woman with acute COVID-19. This chain uses TRBV4-1 with TRBJ1-6; D remains unclear. The CDR3 DNA follows: TGCGCCAGCAGCCAAGAACCTAGTTATTCACCCCTCCACTTT. Translating gives CASSQEPSYSPLHF.